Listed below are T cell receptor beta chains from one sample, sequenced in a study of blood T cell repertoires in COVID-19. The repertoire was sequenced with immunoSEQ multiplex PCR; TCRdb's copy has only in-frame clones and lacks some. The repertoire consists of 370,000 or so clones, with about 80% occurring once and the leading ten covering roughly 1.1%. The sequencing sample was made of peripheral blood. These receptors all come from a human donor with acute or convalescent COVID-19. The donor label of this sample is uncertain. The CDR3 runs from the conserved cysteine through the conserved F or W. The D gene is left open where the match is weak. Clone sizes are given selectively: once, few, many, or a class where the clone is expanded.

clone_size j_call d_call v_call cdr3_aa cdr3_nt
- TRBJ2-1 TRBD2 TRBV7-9 CASSPQLAGGWNEQFF TGTGCCAGCAGCCCACAACTAGCGGGGGGCTGGAATGAGCAGTTCTTC
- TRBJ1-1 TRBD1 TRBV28 CASSAQGARREAFF TGTGCCAGCAGTGCACAGGGGGCTCGAAGAGAAGCTTTCTTT
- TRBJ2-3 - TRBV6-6 CASSYDSSSTDTQYF TGTGCCAGCAGTTACGACAGTTCTAGCACAGATACGCAGTATTTT
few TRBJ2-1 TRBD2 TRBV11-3 CASSSGGSLNEQFF TGTGCCAGCAGCAGCGGGGGGTCCCTCAATGAGCAGTTCTTC
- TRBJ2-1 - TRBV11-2 CASSLGRGHYNEQFF TGTGCCAGCAGCTTGGGACGGGGACATTACAATGAGCAGTTCTTC
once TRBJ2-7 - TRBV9 CASSPRTGVGLKYF TGTGCCAGCAGCCCTCGGACAGGAGTTGGACTAAAGTACTTC
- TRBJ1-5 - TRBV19 CASSRRGVPSNQPQHF TGTGCCAGTAGTAGGCGGGGAGTACCGAGCAATCAGCCCCAGCATTTT
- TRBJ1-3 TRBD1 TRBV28 CASRTSQGTGNTIYF TGTGCCAGCAGAACTTCACAGGGGACTGGAAACACCATATATTTT
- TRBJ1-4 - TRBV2 CASSTNRGEKLFF TGTGCCAGCTCGACCAACAGAGGGGAAAAACTGTTTTTT
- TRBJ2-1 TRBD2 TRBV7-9 CASSTGLARNEQFF TGTGCCAGCAGCACGGGACTAGCGAGGAATGAGCAGTTCTTC
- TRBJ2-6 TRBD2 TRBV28 CASRMGGNPWANVLTF TGTGCCAGCAGAATGGGAGGGAACCCTTGGGCCAACGTCCTGACTTTC
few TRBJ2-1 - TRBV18 CASSPLRDNEQFF TGTGCCAGCTCACCACTCCGGGACAATGAGCAGTTCTTC
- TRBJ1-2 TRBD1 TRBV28 CASSQRTGPYGYTF TGTGCCAGCAGTCAAAGGACAGGTCCCTATGGCTACACCTTC
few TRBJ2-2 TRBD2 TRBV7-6 CASSGSGANTGELFF TGTGCCAGCAGCGGTAGCGGGGCGAACACCGGGGAGCTGTTTTTT
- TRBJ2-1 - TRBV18 CASSPGVAREQFF TGTGCCAGCTCACCCGGGGTCGCGAGAGAGCAGTTCTTC
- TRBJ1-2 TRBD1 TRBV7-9 CASSDLRGLFNYGYTF TGTGCCAGCAGCGACCTGAGGGGGCTTTTTAACTATGGCTACACCTTC
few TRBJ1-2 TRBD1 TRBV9 CASSGYRGYNYGYTF TGTGCCAGCAGCGGGTACAGGGGATATAACTATGGCTACACCTTC
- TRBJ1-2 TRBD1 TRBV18 CASSPSDRVGYTF TGTGCCAGCTCACCCTCGGACAGGGTCGGCTACACCTTC
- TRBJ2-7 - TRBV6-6 CASSTGMAYEQYF TGTGCCAGCAGCACAGGGATGGCCTACGAGCAGTACTTC
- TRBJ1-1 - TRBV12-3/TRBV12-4 CASSVQGNTEAFF TGTGCCAGCAGCGTACAGGGGAACACTGAAGCTTTCTTT
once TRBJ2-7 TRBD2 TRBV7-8 CASSLAGLIYEQYF TGTGCCAGCAGCTTAGCGGGACTAATTTACGAGCAGTACTTC
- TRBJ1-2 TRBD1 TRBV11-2 CASSPPGQETNYGYTF TGTGCCAGCAGCCCGCCCGGACAGGAAACTAACTATGGCTACACCTTC
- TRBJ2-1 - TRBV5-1 CASSPTTGSYNEQFF TGCGCCAGCAGCCCCACAACGGGGTCCTACAATGAGCAGTTCTTC